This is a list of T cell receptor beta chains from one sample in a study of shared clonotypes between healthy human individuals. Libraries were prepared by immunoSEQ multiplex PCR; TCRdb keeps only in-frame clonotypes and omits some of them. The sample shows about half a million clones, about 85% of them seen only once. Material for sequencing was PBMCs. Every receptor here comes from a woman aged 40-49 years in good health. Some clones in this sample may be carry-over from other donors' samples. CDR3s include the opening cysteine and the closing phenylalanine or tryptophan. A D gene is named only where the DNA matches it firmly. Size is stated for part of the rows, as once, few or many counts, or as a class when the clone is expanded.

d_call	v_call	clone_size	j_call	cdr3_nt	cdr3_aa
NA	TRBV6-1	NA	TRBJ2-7	TGTGCCAGCGGATTTGGAGGGGGCGGAATATACGAGCAGTACTTC	CASGFGGGGIYEQYF
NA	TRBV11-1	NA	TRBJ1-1	TGTGCCAGCAGCTTGCAGGGGAGCATGAACACTGAAGCTTTCTTT	CASSLQGSMNTEAFF
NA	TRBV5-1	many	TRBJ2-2	TGCGCCAGCAATTTGTTCGGCGGCACCGGGGAGCTGTTTTTT	CASNLFGGTGELFF
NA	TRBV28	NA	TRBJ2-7	TGTGCCAGCAGCCCGCTACAGGGTTTCCACGAGCAGTACTTC	CASSPLQGFHEQYF
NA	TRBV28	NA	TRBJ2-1	TGTGCCAGCAGTTTATTCTCAGGGCTAGCGTCCCTCAATGAGCAGTTCTTC	CASSLFSGLASLNEQFF
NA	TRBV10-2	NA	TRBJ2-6	TGCGCCACCTTATTGGGGGTGGGCACTGGGGCCAACGTCCTGACTTTC	CATLLGVGTGANVLTF
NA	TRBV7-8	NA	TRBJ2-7	TGTGCCAGCAGCGGGACCATTCTCTACGAGCAGTACTTC	CASSGTILYEQYF
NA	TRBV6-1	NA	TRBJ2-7	TGTGCCAGCAGCTCCGTGGGGGGTGTCGAGCAGTACTTC	CASSSVGGVEQYF
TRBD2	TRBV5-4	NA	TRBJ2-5	TGTGCCAGCAGCTCAGGAGGACTAGCGGGGACGTGGGGGACCCAGTACTTC	CASSSGGLAGTWGTQYF
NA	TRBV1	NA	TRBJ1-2	TGCACCAGCAGCCCACAGGAGTTTACGGGGGGCTACACCTTC	CTSSPQEFTGGYTF
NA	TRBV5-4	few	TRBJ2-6	TGTGCCGGAAAGGACAGAATAGGGGCCAACGTCCTGACTTTC	CAGKDRIGANVLTF
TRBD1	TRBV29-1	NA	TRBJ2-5	TGCAGCGTGGCCGAGGGGGCCGAGGAGACCCAGTACTTC	CSVAEGAEETQYF
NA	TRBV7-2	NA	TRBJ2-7	TGTGCCAGCAGACGGGGTGGCGAGCAGTACTTC	CASRRGGEQYF
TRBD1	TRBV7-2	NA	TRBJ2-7	TGTGCCAGCAGGAACAGGGGTATCTCCGAGCAGTACTTC	CASRNRGISEQYF
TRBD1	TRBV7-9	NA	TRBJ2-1	TGTGCCAGCAGCTTATTCCCGACAGGGGACTACAATGAGCAGTTCTTC	CASSLFPTGDYNEQFF
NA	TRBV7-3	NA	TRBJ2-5	TGTGCCAGCAGCTTAACGCCCGGGGGGACCCAGTACTTC	CASSLTPGGTQYF
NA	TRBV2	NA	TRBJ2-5	TGTGCCAGCAGCCCCCAGGGGACCCCAGAGACCCAGTACTTC	CASSPQGTPETQYF
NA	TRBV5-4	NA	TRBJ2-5	TGTGCCAGCAGCTCAGGGGTCCGGGAGACCCAGTACTTC	CASSSGVRETQYF
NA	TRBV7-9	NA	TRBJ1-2	TGTGCCAGCAGCTATACAGAAGTCTATGGCTACACCTTC	CASSYTEVYGYTF
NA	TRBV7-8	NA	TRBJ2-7	TGTGCCAGCAGCTCCTACGAGAAAACTGGTCGATACGAGCAGTACTTC	CASSSYEKTGRYEQYF
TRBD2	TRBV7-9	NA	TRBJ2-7	TGTGCCAGCAGCTCTACTAGCGGTGCCGAGCAGTACTTC	CASSSTSGAEQYF
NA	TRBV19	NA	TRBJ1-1	TGTGCCAGTAGTATAGAGGGGGGGCGTTACGCTGAAGCTTTCTTT	CASSIEGGRYAEAFF
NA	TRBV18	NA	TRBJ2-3	TGTGCCAGCTCACCACCCCCCTCTCAGTCGTGGCTGCGGCTGGCGGCCAGCACAGATACGCAGTATTTT	CASSPPPSQSWLRLAASTDTQYF
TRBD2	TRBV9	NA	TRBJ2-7	TGTGCCAGCAGCGCACTAGCGGGAGTAAGCGAGCAGTACTTC	CASSALAGVSEQYF
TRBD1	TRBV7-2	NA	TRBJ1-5	TGTGCCAGCAGCCCCCGAACAGGGGCGGCCTATAGCAATCAGCCCCAGCATTTT	CASSPRTGAAYSNQPQHF
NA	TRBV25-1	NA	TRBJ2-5	TGTGCCAGCAGTGAATTGGGGGACCCCCAAGAGACCCAGTACTTC	CASSELGDPQETQYF
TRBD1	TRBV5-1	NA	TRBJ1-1	TGCGCCAGCAGCATAGGACAGGGGAACACTGAAGCTTTCTTT	CASSIGQGNTEAFF
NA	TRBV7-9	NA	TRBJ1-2	TGTGCCAGCCGGTCGGGGGCAAACTATGGCTACACCTTC	CASRSGANYGYTF
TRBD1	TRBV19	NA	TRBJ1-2	TGTGCCAGTAGTATCCGGGACAGCAACTATGGCTACACCTTC	CASSIRDSNYGYTF
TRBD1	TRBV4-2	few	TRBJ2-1	TGTGCCAGCAGCCAAGATCTTAACTGGCAGGGGGCAGACAATGAGCAGTTCTTC	CASSQDLNWQGADNEQFF
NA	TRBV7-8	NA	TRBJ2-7	TGTGCCAGCAGCCCTAGCTCAGGGGCGCTTTACGAGCAGTACTTC	CASSPSSGALYEQYF
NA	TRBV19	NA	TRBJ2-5	TGTGCCAGTTCTTATAACCCGGACACGGAGACCCAGTACTTC	CASSYNPDTETQYF
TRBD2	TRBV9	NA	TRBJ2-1	TGTGCCAGCAGCCCACCAGCGGGAGGTAGATCCTACAATGAGCAGTTCTTC	CASSPPAGGRSYNEQFF
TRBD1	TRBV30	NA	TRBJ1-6	TGTGCCTGGAGGGCTCGGGACAGGGGGGTATCACCCCTCCACTTT	CAWRARDRGVSPLHF
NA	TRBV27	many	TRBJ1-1	TGTGCCAGCTCCTCCAAGACTGAAGCTTTCTTT	CASSSKTEAFF
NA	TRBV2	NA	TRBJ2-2	TGTGCCAGCACGATAAGACGAACGAACACCGGGGAGCTGTTTTTT	CASTIRRTNTGELFF
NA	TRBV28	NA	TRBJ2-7	TGTGCCAGCAGTTTATCCCAGGGTTTCTCCTACGAGCAGTACTTC	CASSLSQGFSYEQYF
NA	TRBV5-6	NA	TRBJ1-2	TGTGCCAGCAGCTTCATGGCAGTCTTCAACTATGGCTACACCTTC	CASSFMAVFNYGYTF
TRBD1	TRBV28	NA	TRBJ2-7	TGTGCCAGCAGTCCTTCCGGGACAGGGGGCCGAGAGCAGTACTTC	CASSPSGTGGREQYF
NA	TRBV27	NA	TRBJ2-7	TGTGCCAGCAACTGTTCTTCGTCCGGGAACCTCTACGAGCAGTACTTC	CASNCSSSGNLYEQYF
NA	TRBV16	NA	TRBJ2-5	TGTGCCAGCAGCCAATCGGGGGACTTGGCCGAGACCCAGTACTTC	CASSQSGDLAETQYF
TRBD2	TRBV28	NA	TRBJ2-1	TGTGCCAGCAGTTTATCTAGCGGGAGCGGTATGAATGAGCAGTTCTTC	CASSLSSGSGMNEQFF
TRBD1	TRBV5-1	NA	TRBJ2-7	TGCGCCAGCAGCTCGGGACAGGTTAACTCCTACGAGCAGTACTTC	CASSSGQVNSYEQYF
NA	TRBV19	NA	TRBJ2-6	TGTGCCAGTAGTGAGGCTTTAGTATCTGGGGCCAACGTCCTGACTTTC	CASSEALVSGANVLTF
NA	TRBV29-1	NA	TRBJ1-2	TGCAGCGTTGAAGTAGGGGCAGGGCGCACCTATGGCTACACCTTC	CSVEVGAGRTYGYTF
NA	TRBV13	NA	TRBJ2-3	TGTGCCAGCAGCTGGGGGACTGCAGATACGCAGTATTTT	CASSWGTADTQYF
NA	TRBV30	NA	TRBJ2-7	TGTGCCTGGGGTTACGGGGCAGGGTCCTACGAGCAGTACTTC	CAWGYGAGSYEQYF
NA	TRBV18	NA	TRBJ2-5	TGTGCCAGCTCACCAAGGAGCCAAGAGACCCAGTACTTC	CASSPRSQETQYF
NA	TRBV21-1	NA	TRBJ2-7	TGTGCCAGCAGCCTTCCCAGCGGGAGGCCCTCCTACGAGCAGTACTTC	CASSLPSGRPSYEQYF
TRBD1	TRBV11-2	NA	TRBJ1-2	TGTGCCAGCAGCTTAGGGACAGGGGGTCTATACTATGGCTACACCTTC	CASSLGTGGLYYGYTF